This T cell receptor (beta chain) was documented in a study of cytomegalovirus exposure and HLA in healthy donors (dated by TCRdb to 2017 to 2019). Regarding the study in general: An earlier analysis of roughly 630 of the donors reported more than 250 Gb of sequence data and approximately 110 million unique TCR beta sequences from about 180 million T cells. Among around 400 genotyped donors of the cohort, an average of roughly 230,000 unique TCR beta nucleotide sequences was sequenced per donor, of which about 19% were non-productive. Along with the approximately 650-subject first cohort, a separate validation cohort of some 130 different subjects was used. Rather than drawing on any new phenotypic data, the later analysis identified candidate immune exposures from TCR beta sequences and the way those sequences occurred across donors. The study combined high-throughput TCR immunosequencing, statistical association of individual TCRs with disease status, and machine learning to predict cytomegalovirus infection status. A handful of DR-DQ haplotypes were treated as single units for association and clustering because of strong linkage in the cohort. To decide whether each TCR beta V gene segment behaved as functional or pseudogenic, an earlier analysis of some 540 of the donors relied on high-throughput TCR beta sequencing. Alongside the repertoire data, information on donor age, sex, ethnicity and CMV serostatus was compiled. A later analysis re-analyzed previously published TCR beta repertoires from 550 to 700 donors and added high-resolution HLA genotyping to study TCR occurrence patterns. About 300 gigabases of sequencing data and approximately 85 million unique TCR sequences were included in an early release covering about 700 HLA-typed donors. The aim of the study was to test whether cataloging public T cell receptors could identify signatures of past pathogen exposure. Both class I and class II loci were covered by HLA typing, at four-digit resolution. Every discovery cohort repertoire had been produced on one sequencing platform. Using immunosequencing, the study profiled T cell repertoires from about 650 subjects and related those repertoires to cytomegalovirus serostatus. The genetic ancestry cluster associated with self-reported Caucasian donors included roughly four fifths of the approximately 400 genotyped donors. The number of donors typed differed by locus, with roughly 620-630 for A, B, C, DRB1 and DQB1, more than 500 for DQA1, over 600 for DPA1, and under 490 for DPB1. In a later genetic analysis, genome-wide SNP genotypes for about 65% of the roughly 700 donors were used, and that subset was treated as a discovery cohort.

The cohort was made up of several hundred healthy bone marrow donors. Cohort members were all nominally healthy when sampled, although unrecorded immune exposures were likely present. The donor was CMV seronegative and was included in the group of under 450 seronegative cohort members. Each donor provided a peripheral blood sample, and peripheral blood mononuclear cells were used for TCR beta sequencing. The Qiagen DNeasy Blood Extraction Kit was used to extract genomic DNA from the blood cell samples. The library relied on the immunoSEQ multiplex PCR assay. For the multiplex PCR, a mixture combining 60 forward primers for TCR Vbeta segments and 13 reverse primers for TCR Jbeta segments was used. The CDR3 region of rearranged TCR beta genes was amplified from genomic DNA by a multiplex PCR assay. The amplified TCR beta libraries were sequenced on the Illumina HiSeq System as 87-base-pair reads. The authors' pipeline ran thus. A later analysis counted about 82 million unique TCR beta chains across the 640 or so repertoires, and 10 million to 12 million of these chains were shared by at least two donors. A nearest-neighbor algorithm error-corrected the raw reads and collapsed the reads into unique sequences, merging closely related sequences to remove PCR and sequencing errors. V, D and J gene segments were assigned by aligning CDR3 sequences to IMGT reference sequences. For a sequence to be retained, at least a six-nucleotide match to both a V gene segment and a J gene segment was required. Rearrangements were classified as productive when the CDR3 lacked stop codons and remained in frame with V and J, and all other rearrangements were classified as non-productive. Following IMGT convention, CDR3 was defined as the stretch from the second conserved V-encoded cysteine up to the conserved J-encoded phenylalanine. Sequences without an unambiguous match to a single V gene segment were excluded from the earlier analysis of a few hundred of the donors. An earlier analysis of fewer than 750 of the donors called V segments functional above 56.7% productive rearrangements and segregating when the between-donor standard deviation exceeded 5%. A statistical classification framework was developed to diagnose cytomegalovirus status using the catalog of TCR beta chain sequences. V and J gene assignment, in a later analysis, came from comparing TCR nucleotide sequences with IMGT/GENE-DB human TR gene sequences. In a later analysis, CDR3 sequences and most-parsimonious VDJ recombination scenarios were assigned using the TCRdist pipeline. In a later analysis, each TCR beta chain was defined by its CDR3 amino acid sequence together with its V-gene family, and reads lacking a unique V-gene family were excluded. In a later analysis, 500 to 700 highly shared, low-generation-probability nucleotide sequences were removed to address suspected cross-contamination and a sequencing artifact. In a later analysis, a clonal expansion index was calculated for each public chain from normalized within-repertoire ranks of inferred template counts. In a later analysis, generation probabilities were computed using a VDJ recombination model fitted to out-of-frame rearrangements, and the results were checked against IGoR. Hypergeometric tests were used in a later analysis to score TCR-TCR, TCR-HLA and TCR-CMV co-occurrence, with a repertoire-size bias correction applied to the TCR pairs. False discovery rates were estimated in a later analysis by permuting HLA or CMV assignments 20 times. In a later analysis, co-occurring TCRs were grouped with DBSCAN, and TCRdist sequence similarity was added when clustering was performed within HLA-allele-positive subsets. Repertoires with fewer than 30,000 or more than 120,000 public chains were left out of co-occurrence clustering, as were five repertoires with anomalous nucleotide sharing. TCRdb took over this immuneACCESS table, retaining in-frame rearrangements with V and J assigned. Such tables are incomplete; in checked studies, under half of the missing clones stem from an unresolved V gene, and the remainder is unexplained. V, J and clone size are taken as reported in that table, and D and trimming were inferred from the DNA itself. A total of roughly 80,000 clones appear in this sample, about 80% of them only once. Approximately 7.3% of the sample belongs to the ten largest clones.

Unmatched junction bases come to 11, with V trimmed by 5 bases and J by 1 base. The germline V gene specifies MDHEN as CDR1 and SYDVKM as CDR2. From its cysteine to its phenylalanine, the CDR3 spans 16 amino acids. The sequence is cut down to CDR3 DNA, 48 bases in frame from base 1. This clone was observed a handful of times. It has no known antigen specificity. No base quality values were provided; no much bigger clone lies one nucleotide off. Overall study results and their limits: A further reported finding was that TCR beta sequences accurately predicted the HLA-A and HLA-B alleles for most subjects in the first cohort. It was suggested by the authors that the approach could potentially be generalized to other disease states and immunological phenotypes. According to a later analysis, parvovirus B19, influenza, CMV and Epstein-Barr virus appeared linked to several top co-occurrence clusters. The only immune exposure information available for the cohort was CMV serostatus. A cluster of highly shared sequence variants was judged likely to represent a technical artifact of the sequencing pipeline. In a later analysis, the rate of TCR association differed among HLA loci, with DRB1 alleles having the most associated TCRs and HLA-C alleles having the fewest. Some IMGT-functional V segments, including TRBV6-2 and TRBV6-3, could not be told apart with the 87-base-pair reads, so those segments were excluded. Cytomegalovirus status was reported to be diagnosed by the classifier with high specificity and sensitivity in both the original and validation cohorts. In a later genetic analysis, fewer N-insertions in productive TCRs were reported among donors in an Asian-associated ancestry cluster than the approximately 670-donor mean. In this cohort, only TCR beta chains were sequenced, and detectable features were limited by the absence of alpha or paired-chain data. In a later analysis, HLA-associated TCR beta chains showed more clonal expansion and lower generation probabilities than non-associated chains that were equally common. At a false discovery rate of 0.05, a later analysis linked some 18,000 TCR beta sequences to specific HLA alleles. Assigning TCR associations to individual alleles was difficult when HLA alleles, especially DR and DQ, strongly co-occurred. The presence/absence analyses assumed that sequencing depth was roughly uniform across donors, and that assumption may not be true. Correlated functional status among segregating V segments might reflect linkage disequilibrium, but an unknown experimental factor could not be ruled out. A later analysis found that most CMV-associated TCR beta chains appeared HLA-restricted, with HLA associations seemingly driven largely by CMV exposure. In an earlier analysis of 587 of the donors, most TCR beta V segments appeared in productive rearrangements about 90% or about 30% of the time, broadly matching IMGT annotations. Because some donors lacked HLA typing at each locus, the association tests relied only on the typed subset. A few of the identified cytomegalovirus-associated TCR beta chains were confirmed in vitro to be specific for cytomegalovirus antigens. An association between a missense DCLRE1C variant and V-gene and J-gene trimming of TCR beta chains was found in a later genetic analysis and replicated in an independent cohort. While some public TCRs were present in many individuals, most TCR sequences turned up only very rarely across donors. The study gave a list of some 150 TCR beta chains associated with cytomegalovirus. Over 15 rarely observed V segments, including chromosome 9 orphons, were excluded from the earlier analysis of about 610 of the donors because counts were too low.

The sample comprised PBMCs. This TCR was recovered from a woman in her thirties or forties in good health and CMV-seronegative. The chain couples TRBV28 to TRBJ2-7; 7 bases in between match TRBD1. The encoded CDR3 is CASSDLETGTSYEQYF. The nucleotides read TGTGCCAGCAGTGACCTCGAGACAGGGACGTCCTACGAGCAGTACTTC.